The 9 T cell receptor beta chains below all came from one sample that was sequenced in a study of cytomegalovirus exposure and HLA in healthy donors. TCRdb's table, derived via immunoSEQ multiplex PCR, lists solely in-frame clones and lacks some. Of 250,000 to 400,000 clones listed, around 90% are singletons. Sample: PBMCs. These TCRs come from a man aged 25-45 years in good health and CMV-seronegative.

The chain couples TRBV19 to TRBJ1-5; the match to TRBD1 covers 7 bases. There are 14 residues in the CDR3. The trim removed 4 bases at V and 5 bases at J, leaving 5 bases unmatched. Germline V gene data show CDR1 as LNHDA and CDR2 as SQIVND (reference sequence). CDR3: CASSKGTGDQPQHF. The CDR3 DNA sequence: TGTGCCAGTAGTAAGGGCACAGGGGATCAGCCCCAGCATTTT.

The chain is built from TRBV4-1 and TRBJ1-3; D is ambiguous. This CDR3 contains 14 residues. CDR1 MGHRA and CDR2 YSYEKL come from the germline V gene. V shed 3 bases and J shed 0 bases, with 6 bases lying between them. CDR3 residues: CASSHGDSGNTIYF. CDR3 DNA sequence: TGCGCCAGCAGCCACGGTGACTCTGGAAACACCATATATTTT.

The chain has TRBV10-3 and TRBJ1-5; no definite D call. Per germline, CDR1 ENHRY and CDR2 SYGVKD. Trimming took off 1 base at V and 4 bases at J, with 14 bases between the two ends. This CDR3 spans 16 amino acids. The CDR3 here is CAISEFGESGNQPQHF. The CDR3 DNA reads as TGTGCCATCAGTGAGTTCGGGGAGTCTGGGAATCAGCCCCAGCATTTT.

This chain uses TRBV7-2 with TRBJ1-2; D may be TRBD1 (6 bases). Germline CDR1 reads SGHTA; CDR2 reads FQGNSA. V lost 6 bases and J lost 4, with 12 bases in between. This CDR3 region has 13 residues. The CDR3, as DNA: TGTGCCAGCAGAGAGCAGGGGACCTATGGCTACACCTTC. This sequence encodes CASREQGTYGYTF.

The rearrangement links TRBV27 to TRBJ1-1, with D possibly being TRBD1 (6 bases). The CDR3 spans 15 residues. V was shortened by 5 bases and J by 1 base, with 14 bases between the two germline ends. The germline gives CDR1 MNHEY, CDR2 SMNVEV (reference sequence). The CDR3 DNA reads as TGTGCCAGCAGTCCTTGGGACAAGAAGAACACTGAAGCTTTCTTT. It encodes CASSPWDKKNTEAFF.

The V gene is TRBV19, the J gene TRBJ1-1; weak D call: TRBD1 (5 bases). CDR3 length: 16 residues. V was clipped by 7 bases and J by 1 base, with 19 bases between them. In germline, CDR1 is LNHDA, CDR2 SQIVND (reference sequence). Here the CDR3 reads CASTPPSTVRNTEAFF. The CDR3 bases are TGTGCCAGTACCCCGCCCTCGACAGTTAGGAACACTGAAGCTTTCTTT.

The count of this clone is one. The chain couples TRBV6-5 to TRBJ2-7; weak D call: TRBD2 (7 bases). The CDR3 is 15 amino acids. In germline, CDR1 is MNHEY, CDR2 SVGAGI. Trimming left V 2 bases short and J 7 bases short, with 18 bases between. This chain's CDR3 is CASSYVGGLVGEQYF. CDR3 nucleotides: TGTGCCAGCAGTTACGTCGGGGGGCTCGTGGGAGAGCAGTACTTC.

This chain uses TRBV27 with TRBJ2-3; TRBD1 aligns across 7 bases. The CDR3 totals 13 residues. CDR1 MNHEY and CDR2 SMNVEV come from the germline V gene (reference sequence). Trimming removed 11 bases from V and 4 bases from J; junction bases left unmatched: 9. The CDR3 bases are TGTGCCGTTCGACAGGGTAGCGCAGATACGCAGTATTTT. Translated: CAVRQGSADTQYF.

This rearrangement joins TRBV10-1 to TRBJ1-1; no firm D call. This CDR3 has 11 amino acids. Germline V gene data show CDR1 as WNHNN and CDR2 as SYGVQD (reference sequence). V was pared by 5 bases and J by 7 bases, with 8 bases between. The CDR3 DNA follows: TGCGCCAGCAGTTCAGGTAATGAAGCTTTCTTT. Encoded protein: CASSSGNEAFF.